The following is a T cell receptor beta chain sequence with its context. This record comes from a study of tumor-infiltrating lymphocytes in localized non-small cell lung cancer. V dropped 2 bases and J dropped 2 bases, with 15 bases sitting between them. The CDR3 covers 17 residues. The germline V gene encodes CDR1 LGHNA and CDR2 YNFKEQ. Clones were read by immunoSEQ multiplex PCR, and TCRdb kept only the in-frame ones, dropping some. The sample lists 11,000 to 15,000 clones, about 64% occurring once. Sequencing was done on a sample of uninvolved lung tissue not adjacent to the tumor. The rearrangement links TRBV4-2 to TRBJ1-4; D perhaps matches TRBD1 (5 bases). The sequence was collected from a human donor with non-small cell lung cancer. The CDR3 reads CASSQRRQGNTNEKLFF. The CDR3, as DNA: TGTGCCAGCAGCCAAAGACGGCAGGGTAATACTAATGAAAAACTGTTTTTT.